The present T cell receptor (beta chain) was sequenced within a study of blood T cell repertoires in COVID-19. The CDR3 is made up of 17 amino acids. Germline CDR1 is LGHNA and CDR2 is YNFKEQ. Losses at the gene ends were 1 base for V and 7 bases for J; bases not matched to a gene: 8. Sequencing used immunoSEQ multiplex PCR; TCRdb keeps in-frame clones, though not all of them. The data hold about 250,000 clones, with more than 85% observed a single time. The chain employs TRBV4-2 and TRBJ1-5, with 12 bases matching TRBD1. The TCR originated in a man in his thirties or forties with acute or convalescent COVID-19. The sample consisted of peripheral blood. The CDR3 spells CASSQAGDRGQEQPQHF. CDR3 coding DNA: TGTGCCAGCAGCCAAGCGGGGGACAGGGGGCAAGAGCAGCCCCAGCATTTT.